The 25 T cell receptor beta chains listed next were all sequenced from one sample in a study of cytomegalovirus exposure and HLA in healthy donors listed by TCRdb under 2017. Receptors were amplified or captured by the immunoSEQ multiplex PCR assay. Sourced from immuneACCESS, this table was stored by TCRdb with only in-frame sequences that have V and J called. A share of the clones is absent; for the studies checked, an unresolved V gene accounts for under half, and the remainder has no known explanation. This sample has hundreds of thousands of clones in its table, and more than 75% of those were observed once. Roughly 1.2% of the sample comes from the top ten. The material sequenced was PBMCs. The receptors originated from a woman aged 30 to 39 in good health and CMV-seropositive.

This chain connects TRBV6-1 to TRBJ2-2, with D unresolved. The CDR3 is 12 amino acids. Germline CDR1 and CDR2: MNHNS and SASEGT. V gave up 9 bases and J gave up 4 bases, with 9 bases separating them. CDR3 sequence: CASHVSTGELFF. Written as DNA, the CDR3 is TGTGCCAGTCATGTTAGCACCGGGGAGCTGTTTTTT.

The V and J genes are TRBV5-1 and TRBJ1-5; the D gene is possibly TRBD1 (5 bases). CDR3 size: 13 residues. Per the germline V gene, CDR1 is SGHRS and CDR2 is YFSETQ. Trimming removed 0 bases from V and 7 bases from J, with 8 bases in between. The CDR3 loop reads CASSLGGYQPQHF. The CDR3 DNA sequence: TGCGCCAGCAGCTTGGGGGGCTACCAGCCCCAGCATTTT.

This chain connects TRBV6-4 to TRBJ2-1; TRBD2 agrees at 10 bases. The CDR3 loop spans 14 amino acids. The V gene end was trimmed by 0 bases and the J gene end by 10 bases; junction bases not matched to a gene: 3. The V gene's germline CDR1 is MRHNA and CDR2 SNTAGT. The CDR3 loop reads CASSDSPAGGEQFF. The CDR3 DNA follows: TGTGCCAGCAGTGACTCGCCAGCGGGAGGGGAGCAGTTCTTC.

The J gene is TRBJ2-5, the V gene TRBV2; D is ambiguous. The V end lost 4 bases, the J end lost 1 base, and 4 bases lay between the germline ends. Germline lookup yields CDR1 SNHLY and CDR2 FYNNEI. The CDR3 is 12 amino acids. The chain's CDR3 is CASSASQETQYF. In DNA form, the CDR3 reads TGTGCCAGCAGTGCCTCCCAAGAGACCCAGTACTTC.

J is TRBJ2-2 and V is TRBV27, with 11 bases that match TRBD2. Losses at the gene ends were 7 bases for V and 0 bases for J; bases not matched to a gene: 4. This CDR3 is built from 16 residues. Germline CDR1 and CDR2: MNHEY and SMNVEV (reference sequence). DNA for the CDR3: TGTGCCAGCACCCGACTAGCGGGAACGAACACCGGGGAGCTGTTTTTT. Its translation is CASTRLAGTNTGELFF.

The J gene is TRBJ1-2, the V gene TRBV2; D gene uncertain. Trimming took off 2 bases at V and 5 bases at J, with 9 bases between the two ends. Germline-derived CDR1 and CDR2 are SNHLY and FYNNEI. This CDR3 has 13 residues. This chain's CDR3 is CASSESRVYGYTF. The CDR3, as DNA: TGTGCCAGCAGTGAATCGAGGGTATATGGCTACACCTTC.

In its sample, this clone was seen once. The V and J genes are TRBV30 and TRBJ2-4; TRBD2 agrees at 11 bases. This CDR3 is 16 amino acids long. Germline V gives CDR1 GTSNPN, CDR2 SVGIG (reference sequence). Trimming took 0 bases from V and 5 from J; bases not matched to a gene: 6. CDR3: CAWSVSLAGGENIQYF. CDR3 coding DNA: TGTGCCTGGAGTGTATCGCTAGCGGGGGGTGAAAACATTCAGTACTTC.

The chain uses TRBV4-2 and TRBJ1-3; possibly TRBD1 for D (5 bases). The ends were cut back, 0 bases at V and 3 bases at J, with 18 bases in the middle. CDR1 and CDR2 (germline): LGHNA, YNFKEQ. The CDR3 sequence is 18 residues long. The CDR3 here is CASSQENMGRVYGNTIYF. The DNA for the CDR3 is TGTGCCAGCAGCCAAGAAAATATGGGCAGGGTCTATGGAAACACCATATATTTT.

This chain connects TRBV28 to TRBJ1-1, with D possibly matching TRBD1 (6 bases). Trimming cost V 4 bases and J 4 bases, with 10 bases left between them. The V gene's germline CDR1 is MDHEN and CDR2 SYDVKM. The CDR3 covers 13 residues. The DNA for the CDR3 is TGTGCCAGCAGTTCTGGCAGGGGCACTGAAGCTTTCTTT. This sequence encodes CASSSGRGTEAFF.

This clone occurred once. V gene TRBV2 combines with J gene TRBJ2-2, with TRBD2 identical over 7 bases. The V gene end was trimmed by 4 bases and the J gene end by 4 bases; junction bases not matched to a gene: 6. This CDR3 region has 15 residues. Per the germline V gene, CDR1 is SNHLY and CDR2 is FYNNEI. CDR3 sequence: CASSGVGGSTGELFF. In DNA form, the CDR3 reads TGTGCCAGCAGTGGGGTCGGGGGGAGCACCGGGGAGCTGTTTTTT.

The rearrangement links TRBV5-6 to TRBJ2-7, with D tentatively TRBD2 (6 bases). The germline CDR1 and CDR2 sequences are SGHDT and YYEEEE. CDR3 length: 14 residues. The V and J ends lost 2 bases and 5 bases respectively, with 14 bases between them. For the CDR3, the DNA is TGTGCCAGCAGCTTAGGCAGGGAGGTGGACGAGCAGTACTTC. Translating it yields CASSLGREVDEQYF. The full variable domain, in which reference TRBV5-6 and TRBJ2-7 provide the parts outside the CDR3, is DAGVTQSPTHLIKTRGQQVTLRCSPKSGHDTVSWYQQALGQGPQFIFQYYEEEERQRGNFPDRFSGHQFPNYSSELNVNALLLGDSALYLCASSLGREVDEQYFGPGTRLTVT.

V and J are TRBV6-1 and TRBJ1-2; possibly TRBD1 for D (5 bases). This CDR3 is 16 amino acids long. In germline, CDR1 is MNHNS, CDR2 SASEGT. The V gene lost 0 bases and the J gene lost 5 bases, with 16 bases spanning the gap. CDR3 DNA: TGTGCCAGCAGTGAAGCTGGCAGGGAAACGAGTTATGGCTACACCTTC. Residues: CASSEAGRETSYGYTF.

A note on this clone: This specimen includes other DNA sequences encoding the same CDR3. This chain joins TRBV5-1 and TRBJ2-2, with a weak D call TRBD2 (6 bases). CDR1 and CDR2 (germline): SGHRS, YFSETQ. The CDR3 has 15 amino acids. Trimming took off 3 bases at V and 0 bases at J, with 9 bases between the two ends. CDR3 in DNA: TGCGCCAGCAGCTCGGGACTCCCGAACACCGGGGAGCTGTTTTTT. Translated: CASSSGLPNTGELFF.

J is TRBJ1-3 and V is TRBV23-1, with 10 bases aligning to TRBD1. TRBV23-1 qualifies as an ORF whose function is uncertain. J lost 4 bases, V lost 2 bases, and 8 bases had no gene match. The CDR3 covers 17 residues. The CDR3 here is CASSQVPGQGSGNTIYF. In nucleotides, the CDR3 is TGCGCCAGCAGTCAAGTTCCGGGACAGGGGAGCGGAAACACCATATATTTT.

Turning to this clone: Other DNA sequences in the same sample also yield this CDR3. The rearrangement uses TRBV5-1 and TRBJ1-1, with TRBD1 as a possible D gene (6 bases). Per the germline V gene, CDR1 is SGHRS and CDR2 is YFSETQ. With 2 bases removed from V and 1 base from J, the gap between germline ends came to 6 bases. This CDR3 has 13 residues. CDR3 nucleotides: TGCGCCAGCAGCTTAGGGGGGAACACTGAAGCTTTCTTT. Its translation is CASSLGGNTEAFF.

The rearrangement links TRBV19 to TRBJ1-4, with a possible D match to TRBD1 (6 bases). The CDR3 covers 17 residues. Germline CDR1 reads LNHDA; CDR2 reads SQIVND (reference sequence). Trimming pared 1 base from V and 6 bases from J, leaving 18 bases between. The CDR3 DNA is TGTGCCAGTAGTATAGTGGAAATGGGGGGGGCGGATGAAAAACTGTTTTTT. Amino acids: CASSIVEMGGADEKLFF.

V gene TRBV5-4 combines with J gene TRBJ2-5, with TRBD1 matching 9 bases. The germline gives CDR1 SGHNT, CDR2 YYREEE (reference sequence). The ends lost 4 bases at V and 4 bases at J; junction bases unmatched: 5. CDR3 length equals 14 residues. CDR3: CASSVDRGGETQYF. CDR3 bases: TGTGCCAGCAGCGTGGACAGGGGAGGAGAGACCCAGTACTTC.

This clone was seen only once. The chain combines TRBV7-2 with TRBJ1-1, with D maybe TRBD1 (5 bases). Germline V lookup: CDR1 SGHTA, CDR2 FQGNSA. CDR3 length equals 16 residues. With 2 bases removed from V and 6 bases from J, the gap between germline ends came to 19 bases. The DNA of the CDR3 is TGTGCCAGCAGCTTAAAATGGGGAGGGGACTTCTCTGAAGCTTTCTTT. This codes for CASSLKWGGDFSEAFF.

The chain couples TRBV2 to TRBJ2-7; TRBD2 agrees at 11 bases. Trimming cost V 8 bases and J 5 bases; bases outside gene matches: 11. The germline V gene encodes CDR1 SNHLY and CDR2 FYNNEI. The CDR3 covers 15 residues. CDR3 loop: CASGHTSGSFNEQYF. The CDR3 DNA sequence: TGTGCCAGCGGCCACACTAGCGGGAGTTTCAACGAGCAGTACTTC.

This clone was picked up one time. The rearrangement joins TRBV6-4 to TRBJ2-1; TRBD2 matches at 7 bases. Germline V lookup: CDR1 MRHNA, CDR2 SNTAGT. V shed 6 bases, J shed 7 bases, and the junction held 9 bases outside the gene matches. This CDR3 contains 14 residues. The CDR3 sequence: CASRPTQGGNEQFF. The CDR3 nucleotides are TGTGCCAGCAGACCGACGCAGGGAGGGAATGAGCAGTTCTTC.

The rearrangement links TRBV2 to TRBJ1-2; possibly TRBD1 for D (6 bases). The ends were cut back, 4 bases at V and 6 bases at J, with 9 bases in the middle. Per germline, CDR1 SNHLY and CDR2 FYNNEI. This CDR3 contains 12 residues. CDR3 in DNA: TGTGCCAGCAGTGTAAGGGGGAATGGCTACACCTTC. Translated, it gives CASSVRGNGYTF.

The V gene is TRBV5-4, the J gene TRBJ2-1; the match to TRBD2 covers 10 bases. Germline CDR1 is SGHNT and CDR2 is YYREEE (reference sequence). This CDR3 is 16 amino acids long. V shed 4 bases and J 4 bases; nucleotides not matched to a gene: 8. CDR3 coding DNA: TGTGCCAGCAGCGAGAGGACTAGCGGACGATACAATGAGCAGTTCTTC. The encoded protein is CASSERTSGRYNEQFF.

V is TRBV7-9 and J is TRBJ2-1; maybe TRBD2 (6 bases). CDR1 is SEHNR and CDR2 is FQNEAQ in the germline V gene (reference sequence). The CDR3 has 13 amino acids. V was shortened by 5 bases and J by 6 bases, with 11 bases between the two germline ends. The CDR3 is CASSLSEGNEQFF. In DNA form, the CDR3 reads TGTGCCAGCAGCCTCTCGGAGGGCAATGAGCAGTTCTTC.

The J gene is TRBJ1-3, the V gene TRBV12-5; D might be TRBD1 (5 bases). The CDR3 has 17 amino acids. The germline CDR1 and CDR2 sequences are LGHNT and FRNRAP. The V end lost 4 bases, the J end lost 0 bases, and 16 bases lay between the germline ends. DNA of the CDR3: TGTGCTAGTGGTTCGCGGGGACTAGGGAGCTCTGGAAACACCATATATTTT. Translating it yields CASGSRGLGSSGNTIYF.

The chain joins TRBV6-5 to TRBJ2-7; 11 bases align to TRBD1. V dropped 6 bases and J dropped 6; count of bases not matched to a gene: 10. There are 15 residues in the CDR3. Per the germline V gene, CDR1 is MNHEY and CDR2 is SVGAGI. The CDR3 protein is CASRKPWTGGFEQYF. The CDR3 DNA reads as TGTGCCAGCAGAAAACCGTGGACAGGGGGCTTCGAGCAGTACTTC.